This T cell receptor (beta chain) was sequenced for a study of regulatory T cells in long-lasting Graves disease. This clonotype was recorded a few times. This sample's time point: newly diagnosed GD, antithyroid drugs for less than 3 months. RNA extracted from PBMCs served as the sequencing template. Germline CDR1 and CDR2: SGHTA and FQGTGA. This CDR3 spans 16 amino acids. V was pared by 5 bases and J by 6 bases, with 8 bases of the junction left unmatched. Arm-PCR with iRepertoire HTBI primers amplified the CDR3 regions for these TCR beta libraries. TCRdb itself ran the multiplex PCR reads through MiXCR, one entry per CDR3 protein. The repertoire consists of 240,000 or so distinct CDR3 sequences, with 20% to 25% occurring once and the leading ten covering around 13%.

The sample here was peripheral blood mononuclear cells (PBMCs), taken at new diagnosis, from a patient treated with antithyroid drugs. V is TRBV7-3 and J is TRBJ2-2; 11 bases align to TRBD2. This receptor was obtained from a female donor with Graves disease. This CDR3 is CASSTTSGTGPGELFF. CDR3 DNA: TGTGCCAGCAGCACGACTAGCGGGACGGGTCCCGGGGAGCTGTTTTTT.